This T cell receptor (beta chain) is drawn from a study of T cell responses to AZD1222 COVID-19 vaccine. TCRdb's copy holds only in-frame clones and misses some; the assay was immunoSEQ multiplex PCR. The repertoire consists of some 80,000 clones, with just under 90% occurring once and the leading ten covering more than 5%. The source was peripheral blood, collected on day 0 of AZD1222 vaccination. The clonotype was recovered from an adult in good health.

CDR3 amino acids: CASSSTGTGNYNEQFF. The CDR3 DNA follows: TGCGCCAGCAGCTCAACCGGGACAGGGAACTACAATGAGCAGTTCTTC. V is TRBV5-1 and J is TRBJ2-1; 9 positions agree with TRBD1. CDR1 and CDR2 from the germline V gene are SGHRS and YFSETQ. The CDR3 extends over 16 amino acids. Trimming at V came to 3 bases and at J to 3 bases, leaving 7 bases not matched to a gene.